This is a list of T cell receptor beta chains from one sample in a study of Graves' ophthalmopathy and Graves' hyperthyroidism. One entry per CDR3 protein, called by TCRdb with MiXCR from the multiplex PCR reads. Among fewer than 350,000 distinct CDR3 sequences listed, roughly a sixth were seen once. Material: peripheral blood. These receptors all come from an adult man with Graves' ophthalmopathy. The CDR3 runs from the conserved cysteine through the conserved F or W. Each record gives: V gene, clone size, D gene, J gene, CDR3 protein, CDR3 DNA. A D gene is named only where the DNA matches it firmly. Clone size is not always given. Where it is, it says once, few, many or a class for expanded clones.

v_call: TRBV12-3/TRBV12-4
clone_size: NA
d_call: NA
j_call: TRBJ1-6
cdr3_aa: CASSLGRSYNSPLHF
cdr3_nt: TGTGCCAGCAGTTTAGGCAGGAGCTATAATTCACCCCTCCACTTT

v_call: TRBV6-1
clone_size: NA
d_call: TRBD1
j_call: TRBJ2-5
cdr3_aa: CASSGGQGTQETQYF
cdr3_nt: TGTGCCAGCAGTGGCGGACAGGGGACCCAAGAGACCCAGTACTTC

v_call: TRBV20-1
clone_size: many
d_call: NA
j_call: TRBJ1-1
cdr3_aa: CSASGETEAFF
cdr3_nt: TGCAGTGCCTCAGGGGAGACTGAAGCTTTCTTT

v_call: TRBV24-1
clone_size: many
d_call: NA
j_call: TRBJ2-1
cdr3_aa: CATSDFQDGDNEQFF
cdr3_nt: TGTGCCACCAGTGATTTTCAGGACGGGGACAATGAGCAGTTCTTC

v_call: TRBV6-4
clone_size: many
d_call: TRBD1
j_call: TRBJ1-5
cdr3_aa: CASSRTGSANQPQHF
cdr3_nt: TGTGCCAGCAGTCGGACAGGGTCGGCCAATCAGCCCCAGCATTTT

v_call: TRBV30
clone_size: many
d_call: NA
j_call: TRBJ2-5
cdr3_aa: CAWSPGLGALETQYF
cdr3_nt: TGTGCCTGGAGTCCCGGTCTCGGGGCGTTGGAGACCCAGTACTTC

v_call: TRBV7-8
clone_size: many
d_call: NA
j_call: TRBJ2-7
cdr3_aa: CASSHLPGASGGSDEQYF
cdr3_nt: TGTGCCAGCAGCCACCTCCCGGGGGCCTCAGGTGGGAGTGACGAGCAGTACTTC

v_call: TRBV6-2/TRBV6-3
clone_size: many
d_call: NA
j_call: TRBJ2-5
cdr3_aa: CASSAFAWDVTQYF
cdr3_nt: TGTGCCAGCAGTGCCTTCGCCTGGGATGTGACCCAGTACTTC

v_call: TRBV2
clone_size: NA
d_call: NA
j_call: TRBJ2-7
cdr3_aa: CASSEDRDGIYEQYF
cdr3_nt: TGTGCCAGCAGTGAAGACAGGGACGGGATTTACGAGCAGTACTTC

v_call: TRBV20-1
clone_size: many
d_call: NA
j_call: TRBJ1-6
cdr3_aa: CSASLGTSSYNSPLHF
cdr3_nt: TGCAGTGCTAGCCTCGGCACGAGCTCCTATAATTCACCCCTCCACTTT